Following are 29 T cell receptor beta chains from one sample sequenced in a study of T cell responses to AZD1222 COVID-19 vaccine. The method was immunoSEQ multiplex PCR; TCRdb's version includes in-frame clones alone and lacks a portion of them. The sample consists of tens of thousands of clones, approximately 85% of them appearing once. Source: peripheral blood, taken on day 0 of AZD1222 vaccination. These receptors were obtained from an adult in good health.

This clone was recorded a few times. The V and J genes are TRBV7-9 and TRBJ2-7, with 9 bases lining up with TRBD1. There are 16 residues in the CDR3. CDR1 and CDR2 (germline): SEHNR, FQNEAQ (reference sequence). Germline trimming cut 2 bases from V and 6 bases from J; bases unmatched to any gene: 11. The CDR3 region has the DNA TGTGCCAGCAGCTTAAGGGAAGGACAGGGGATAGGCGAGCAGTACTTC. Translating gives CASSLREGQGIGEQYF.

CDR3 loop: CASRGPGGNEQFF. DNA of the CDR3: TGTGCCAGCAGGGGCCCGGGGGGGAATGAGCAGTTCTTC. The chain uses TRBV13 and TRBJ2-1, with 8 bases lining up with TRBD2. Germline V gives CDR1 PRHDT, CDR2 FYEKMQ (reference sequence). With V trimmed by 6 bases and J by 7 bases, 5 bases remained unmatched. There are 13 residues in the CDR3.

This clone was counted once. This chain joins TRBV5-1 and TRBJ1-2; TRBD1 matches 8 bases. V was clipped by 0 bases and J by 8 bases; unmatched bases: 6. The V gene's germline CDR1 is SGHRS and CDR2 YFSETQ. The CDR3 sequence is 14 residues long. CDR3 sequence (DNA): TGCGCCAGCAGCTTGGGCAGGGGGCGAGAGGGCTACACCTTC. Its protein is CASSLGRGREGYTF.

The rearrangement joins TRBV11-2 to TRBJ1-1; the D gene is possibly TRBD1 (5 bases). The CDR3 contains 13 residues. Germline V gives CDR1 SGHAT, CDR2 FQNNGV. Between the trimmed V and J ends, which lost 5 bases and 11 bases, there was a span of 18 bases. Here the CDR3 reads CASSHNRGTGAFF. For the CDR3, the DNA is TGTGCCAGCAGCCACAATAGAGGGACTGGGGCTTTCTTT.

This chain joins TRBV7-8 and TRBJ2-3; D could derive from TRBD1 or TRBD2 (7 bases each). V shed 8 bases and J shed 4 bases, with 19 bases lying between them. The CDR3 covers 15 residues. Germline CDR1 reads SGHVS; CDR2 reads FQNEAQ. The CDR3, as DNA: TGTGCCAGCCGAGTCGGGCAGGGGGGGTCAGATACGCAGTATTTT. It is translated as CASRVGQGGSDTQYF. The full variable domain, in which reference TRBV7-8 and TRBJ2-3 provide the parts outside the CDR3, is GAGVSQSPRYKVAKRGQDVALRCDPISGHVSLFWYQQALGQGPEFLTYFQNEAQLDKSGLPSDRFFAERPEGSVSTLKIQRTQQEDSAVYLCASRVGQGGSDTQYFGPGTRLTVL.

V gene TRBV28 combines with J gene TRBJ1-6; D uncertain. V dropped 10 bases and J dropped 2 bases, with 12 bases sitting between them. The CDR3 spans 14 residues. Germline V gene sequence: CDR1 MDHEN, CDR2 SYDVKM. Written as DNA, the CDR3 is TGTGCCACCACTGACGCACCCTATAATTCACCCCTCCACTTT. The encoded protein is CATTDAPYNSPLHF.

CDR3 sequence (DNA): TGTGCCACCAGCAGAGATAGACAGGGGCGGCATCAGCCCCAGCATTTT. It codes for CATSRDRQGRHQPQHF. The rearrangement links TRBV15 to TRBJ1-5; TRBD1 aligns across 8 bases. With 0 bases clipped from V and 5 bases from J, the junction kept 6 bases outside the gene matches. Germline CDR1 and CDR2: LNHNV and YYDKDF (reference sequence). CDR3 size: 16 residues.

This chain connects TRBV15 to TRBJ1-2; TRBD1 is a possible D gene (5 bases). This CDR3 comprises 13 residues. Germline V gives CDR1 LNHNV, CDR2 YYDKDF (reference sequence). Between the trimmed V and J ends, which lost 5 bases and 5 bases, there was a span of 12 bases. CDR3 bases: TGTGCCACCAGCGGGGGTGGGGGATATGGCTACACCTTC. This gives the protein CATSGGGGYGYTF.

The chain is built from TRBV5-1 and TRBJ2-7; D tentatively reads TRBD1 or TRBD2 (5 bases each). This CDR3 is built from 14 residues. V was cut by 4 bases and J by 5 bases, with 16 bases left in between. CDR1 and CDR2 (germline): SGHRS, YFSETQ. The CDR3 nucleotides are TGCGCCAGCAGCCCAGGAGTCCCGGGGCACGAGCAGTACTTC. This translates into CASSPGVPGHEQYF.

DNA of the CDR3: TGTGCCAGCAGTGCAGGGGGCAACAATCAGCCCCAGCATTTT. Residues: CASSAGGNNQPQHF. This chain joins TRBV27 and TRBJ1-5, with TRBD1 matching 8 bases. The V gene's germline CDR1 is MNHEY and CDR2 SMNVEV (reference sequence). J was trimmed by 3 bases and V by 5 bases; bases with no gene match: 3. The CDR3 covers 14 residues.

This clone was seen a handful of times. The genes are TRBV27 and TRBJ1-2, with D possibly TRBD1 on 6 matching bases. Trimming pared 6 bases from V and 2 bases from J, leaving 19 bases between. Germline V gene sequence: CDR1 MNHEY, CDR2 SMNVEV (reference sequence). The CDR3 loop spans 16 amino acids. CDR3 DNA sequence: TGTGCCAGCAGCTCCCTACAGGGATCTGGCAACTATGGCTACACCTTC. Protein: CASSSLQGSGNYGYTF.

The V and J genes are TRBV6-5 and TRBJ1-6; D call uncertain. The V gene lost 2 bases and the J gene lost 10 bases, with 12 bases spanning the gap. The germline V gene has CDR1 MNHEY and CDR2 SVGAGI. The CDR3 is 14 residues long. As DNA, the CDR3 is TGTGCCAGCAGTTACGGGGATCTAGGGTCACCCCTCCACTTT. Amino acid sequence: CASSYGDLGSPLHF.

The chain joins TRBV5-6 to TRBJ2-7, with 7 positions matching TRBD2. J lost 0 bases, V lost 1 base, and 10 bases had no gene match. Per germline, CDR1 SGHDT and CDR2 YYEEEE. The CDR3 sequence is 17 residues long. The CDR3 DNA follows: TGTGCCAGCAGCTTGACGGGGGGTACGTCGGACTCCTACGAGCAGTACTTC. It translates to CASSLTGGTSDSYEQYF.

The rearrangement links TRBV28 to TRBJ1-6; D gene ambiguous. Germline values: CDR1 MDHEN, CDR2 SYDVKM. The CDR3 covers 16 residues. The V and J ends lost 5 bases and 0 bases respectively, with 11 bases between them. The CDR3 region is CASSGDHSSYNSPLHF. The DNA for the CDR3 is TGTGCCAGCAGTGGAGACCATTCCTCCTATAATTCACCCCTCCACTTT. Complete variable domain (other parts from reference TRBV28 and TRBJ1-6): DVKVTQSSRYLVKRTGEKVFLECVQDMDHENMFWYRQDPGLGLRLIYFSYDVKMKEKGDIPEGYSVSREKKERFSLILESASTNQTSMYLCASSGDHSSYNSPLHFGNGTRLTVT.

The chain joins TRBV7-3 to TRBJ1-2; tentative D call: TRBD1 (5 bases). The CDR3 runs 14 residues. V was cut by 5 bases and J by 7 bases, with 17 bases left in between. In germline, CDR1 is SGHTA, CDR2 FQGTGA. CDR3 sequence reads: CASSPQPGLGGYTF. CDR3 sequence (DNA): TGTGCCAGCAGCCCCCAACCGGGGCTGGGTGGCTACACCTTC.

The chain has TRBV6-2 or TRBV6-3 and TRBJ2-3; D might be TRBD2 (6 bases). Per the germline V gene, CDR1 is MNHEY and CDR2 is SVGEGT. Trimming removed 2 bases at V and 5 bases at J, with 23 bases between. This CDR3 spans 18 amino acids. The CDR3 coding sequence is TGTGCCAGCAGTTACCCCCGGGGCGGGGATACGGCGGTAGATACGCAGTATTTT. Its protein product is CASSYPRGGDTAVDTQYF.

The chain has TRBV7-9 and TRBJ1-5, with a weak D call TRBD1 (5 bases). Deletions cut 1 base from V and 5 bases from J, with 9 bases between. Per the germline V gene, CDR1 is SEHNR and CDR2 is FQNEAQ (reference sequence). CDR3 length: 14 residues. The chain's CDR3 is CASSLGRDDQPQHF. The CDR3 nucleotides are TGTGCCAGCAGCTTAGGCAGGGACGATCAGCCCCAGCATTTT. The whole variable domain, filled in from reference TRBV7-9 and TRBJ1-5, reads DTGVSQNPRHKITKRGQNVTFRCDPISEHNRLYWYRQTLGQGPEFLTYFQNEAQLEKSRLLSDRFSAERPKGSFSTLEIQRTEQGDSAMYLCASSLGRDDQPQHFGDGTRLSIL.

The chain links TRBV19 to TRBJ2-7; D may match TRBD1 or TRBD2 (5 bases each). From germline, CDR1 is LNHDA and CDR2 SQIVND (reference sequence). CDR3 length equals 15 residues. Trimming took off 6 bases at V and 2 bases at J, with 17 bases between the two ends. The CDR3 DNA is TGTGCCAGTAGCCTTGAAGGGGACGGGACCTACGAGCAGTACTTC. Amino acids: CASSLEGDGTYEQYF.

This clone showed up just once. The chain is built from TRBV27 and TRBJ2-7, with 8 bases aligning to TRBD1. Germline V gives CDR1 MNHEY, CDR2 SMNVEV (reference sequence). The CDR3 is 15 residues long. J gave up 2 bases and V 4 bases, and 7 bases lay outside the gene matches. As DNA, the CDR3 is TGTGCCAGCAGTTCCCCGGGACAGGCAACCTACGAGCAGTACTTC. Translation gives CASSSPGQATYEQYF.

The CDR3 loop is CASSPSGLQGYTF. In DNA form, the CDR3 reads TGTGCCAGCTCACCAAGCGGGCTTCAAGGCTACACCTTC. The genes are TRBV18 and TRBJ1-2, with D hard to call. V gave up 2 bases and J gave up 8 bases, with 12 bases separating them. The germline CDR1 and CDR2 sequences are KGHSH and LQKENI. This CDR3 contains 13 residues.

The V and J genes are TRBV19 and TRBJ2-1; TRBD2 matches 14 bases. Germline V lookup: CDR1 LNHDA, CDR2 SQIVND (reference sequence). The CDR3 is 16 residues long. V shed 6 bases and J 7 bases; nucleotides not matched to a gene: 8. DNA for the CDR3: TGTGCCAGTAGGAAAGGGAGGACTAGCGGGGGGAATGAGCAGTTCTTC. Translation gives CASRKGRTSGGNEQFF.

In its sample, this clone was seen once. This CDR3 is CASSVGGGLYYNEQFF. The CDR3 DNA reads TGTGCCAGCAGCGTAGGTGGGGGGCTTTACTACAATGAGCAGTTCTTC. The V call is TRBV9, the J call TRBJ2-1; perhaps D is TRBD1 or TRBD2 (6 bases each). Germline values: CDR1 SGDLS, CDR2 YYNGEE. The V and J ends lost 0 bases and 3 bases respectively, with 13 bases between them. This CDR3 has 16 amino acids.

The rearrangement uses TRBV20-1 and TRBJ1-2, with 7 bases aligning to TRBD1. The CDR3 totals 13 residues. Germline V gives CDR1 DFQATT, CDR2 SNEGSKA (reference sequence). V dropped 3 bases and J dropped 3; count of bases not matched to a gene: 4. DNA of the CDR3: TGCAGTGCTAGTTCCACAGGGGACTATGGCTACACCTTC. Translated, it gives CSASSTGDYGYTF.

This clone was observed a few times. The rearrangement uses TRBV9 and TRBJ1-1; D ambiguous. This CDR3 spans 13 amino acids. V was cut by 2 bases and J by 7 bases, with 12 bases left in between. Germline V gene sequence: CDR1 SGDLS, CDR2 YYNGEE. The CDR3 sequence: CASSVDNLSEAFF. The CDR3 region has the DNA TGTGCCAGCAGCGTCGACAATTTGAGTGAAGCTTTCTTT.

The rearrangement uses TRBV29-1 and TRBJ1-1; 10 bases align to TRBD1. There are 13 residues in the CDR3. After removal of 7 bases from V and 4 bases from J, the junction contained 6 bases not matched to a gene. CDR1 is SQVTM and CDR2 is ANQGSEA in the germline V gene. The CDR3 sequence: CSARQGAATEAFF. CDR3 nucleotides: TGCAGCGCACGACAGGGGGCTGCCACTGAAGCTTTCTTT.

This clone was picked up one time. The genes are TRBV5-1 and TRBJ1-6; TRBD1 is a possible D gene (5 bases). The V gene's germline CDR1 is SGHRS and CDR2 YFSETQ. The CDR3 runs 15 residues. V lost 3 bases and J 5 bases, leaving 12 bases between the germline ends. CDR3 sequence (DNA): TGCGCCAGCAGCTCCCGGGACTGGGATAATTCACCCCTCCACTTT. This sequence encodes CASSSRDWDNSPLHF.

This sequence joins TRBV24-1 and TRBJ2-3, with TRBD2 matching over 12 bases. The germline CDR1 and CDR2 sequences are KGHDR and SFDVKD. Germline trimming cut 3 bases from V and 3 bases from J; bases unmatched to any gene: 6. The CDR3 loop spans 17 amino acids. CDR3 sequence: CATSDVTSGGGTDTQYF. CDR3 in DNA: TGTGCCACCAGTGATGTGACTAGCGGGGGAGGGACAGATACGCAGTATTTT.

The genes are TRBV10-3 and TRBJ1-2; D ambiguous. Per the germline V gene, CDR1 is ENHRY and CDR2 is SYGVKD. CDR3 length equals 13 residues. V was clipped by 3 bases and J by 2 bases, with 7 bases between them. In nucleotides, the CDR3 is TGTGCCATCAGTGACCCCCCCAACTATGGCTACACCTTC. Amino acids: CAISDPPNYGYTF.

The chain employs TRBV6-5 and TRBJ1-5; 10 bases are shared with TRBD1. Unmatched junction bases numbered 5, after V lost 6 bases and J lost 6 bases. CDR3 length equals 14 residues. Germline V lookup: CDR1 MNHEY, CDR2 SVGAGI. CDR3 sequence reads: CASRGTGDFQPQHF. Here the CDR3 DNA reads TGTGCCAGCAGAGGGACAGGGGACTTTCAGCCCCAGCATTTT.